This T cell receptor beta chain was found in a study of blood T cells in healthy people across ages. Overall study: About one barcoded TCR beta cDNA was captured per two T cells.

Germline CDR1 and CDR2: DFQATT and SNEGSKA (reference sequence). V was pared by 3 bases and J by 3 bases, with 12 bases between. The CDR3 is 13 residues long. Sample-barcoded 5' priming and a J-beta primer mix drove a second PCR of roughly 7 to 11 cycles. TCRdb redid the calling of the 5' RACE reads with MiXCR, one entry per CDR3 protein. This table has about 640,000 distinct CDR3 sequences, around 54% appearing once. Whole-study findings and limits: Fewer expanded clones and more diversity marked long-lived versus aged donors.

Note on this clonotype: Its antigen is still unknown.

Input material: blood. The clonotype was recovered from a man between 60 and 75 years old in good health. The chain links TRBV20-1 to TRBJ2-7, with unresolved D. This chain's CDR3 is CSASQGGNYEQYF. The CDR3 DNA reads TGCAGTGCTAGTCAAGGTGGGAACTACGAGCAGTACTTC.